This TCR beta chain stems from a study of T cell repertoires in cytomegalovirus infection. Background on the study: Public TCR beta signatures were indicative of both CMV infection and a matching HLA type.

For this clonotype: Antigen specificity is unknown.

TCRdb reanalysed the reads using MiXCR and keeps one entry per CDR3 protein. Of around 95,000 distinct CDR3 sequences in the sample, about 29% were seen once. Findings and caveats of the study: People with CMV and the relevant HLA were identified by cumulative public TCR beta family frequency.

The source was CD8+ T cells from cultured PBMCs, collected from culture after CMV antigen stimulation. The clonotype comes from a human donor in good health (CMV status not recorded). Some clones in this sample may be carry-over from other donors' samples.

CDR3 DNA sequence: TGTGCCAGCAGCTTAGCCTCCGGGGGGGCTACCTACTTC. This gives the protein CASSLASGGATYF. V and J are TRBV11-2 and TRBJ2-7; 8 nucleotides align to TRBD2. The CDR3 spans 13 residues. Germline CDR1 and CDR2: SGHAT and FQNNGV. Trimming at V came to 1 base and at J to 13 bases, leaving 9 bases not matched to a gene.